These T cell receptor beta chains were read from a single sample in a study of blood T cell dynamics during melanoma immunotherapy. Only in-frame clones appear in the TCRdb table, and some are missing; sequencing was by immunoSEQ multiplex PCR. This sample has approximately 3,300 clones; 80% to 95% occur once, and the top ten carry around 0.49%. This material consisted of effector memory CD8+ T cells from blood, taken from a patient treated with checkpoint blockade. These receptors all come from a human donor with melanoma. The CDR3 runs from the conserved cysteine through the conserved F or W. D genes are given only for firm matches. Clone size appears in some rows only: once, few, many, or a class for an expanded clone.

>TRBJ2-3|once|NA|TRBV29-1
CSVEGGDNRNTDTQYF
TGCAGCGTTGAAGGAGGGGACAACAGAAACACAGATACGCAGTATTTT
>TRBJ2-7|NA|NA|TRBV4-3
CASSQSGQGTYEQYF
TGCGCCAGCAGCCAATCCGGGCAGGGGACCTACGAGCAGTACTTC
>TRBJ2-2|NA|TRBD2|TRBV25-1
CASRGREGLGTGELFF
TGTGCCAGCCGAGGGCGGGAGGGCCTAGGCACCGGGGAGCTGTTTTTT
>TRBJ2-6|NA|NA|TRBV25-1
CASSEWGSGANVLTF
TGTGCCAGCAGTGAATGGGGATCTGGGGCCAACGTCCTGACTTTC
>TRBJ2-3|NA|NA|TRBV27
CASSPLARDTQYF
TGTGCCAGCAGTCCCCTCGCCAGGGATACGCAGTATTTT
>TRBJ2-1|NA|TRBD2|TRBV30
CAWSASLAVDEQFF
TGTGCCTGGAGTGCATCACTAGCGGTCGATGAGCAGTTCTTC
>TRBJ2-7|NA|NA|TRBV11-1
CASSYVQGYEQYF
TGTGCCAGCAGCTACGTACAGGGCTACGAGCAGTACTTC
>TRBJ2-7|few|NA|TRBV9
CASSAPGGAYEQYF
TGTGCCAGCAGTGCTCCCGGTGGGGCCTACGAGCAGTACTTC
>TRBJ1-2|NA|TRBD1|TRBV19
CASSGERQGSGYTF
TGTGCCAGTAGTGGGGAGAGACAGGGATCTGGCTACACCTTC
>TRBJ2-7|NA|TRBD2|TRBV27
CASSPGTSGTYEQYF
TGTGCCAGCAGTCCCGGGACTAGCGGGACCTACGAGCAGTACTTC
>TRBJ2-1|NA|TRBD1|TRBV28
CASSPRTGGFYNEQFF
TGTGCCAGCAGTCCTCGGACAGGGGGCTTTTACAATGAGCAGTTCTTC
>TRBJ1-5|NA|NA|TRBV27
CASGGHWNQPQHF
TGTGCCAGCGGGGGGCACTGGAATCAGCCCCAGCATTTT
>TRBJ2-7|NA|NA|TRBV7-9
CASSPPSPYEQYF
TGTGCCAGCAGCCCCCCCTCCCCCTACGAGCAGTACTTC
>TRBJ2-1|NA|TRBD2|TRBV30
CAWRGLAGDEQFF
TGTGCCTGGAGGGGACTAGCGGGAGATGAGCAGTTCTTC
>TRBJ2-3|NA|TRBD2|TRBV28
CASSLLSGRPPDTQYF
TGTGCCAGCAGTCTCCTTAGCGGGAGGCCCCCAGATACGCAGTATTTT
>TRBJ2-5|NA|TRBD1|TRBV7-9
CASRVTGGTKETQYF
TGTGCCAGCAGGGTCACAGGGGGCACAAAAGAGACCCAGTACTTC
>TRBJ1-5|NA|NA|TRBV4-1
CASSQDFPANSNQPQHF
TGCGCCAGCAGCCAAGATTTCCCAGCAAATAGCAATCAGCCCCAGCATTTT
>TRBJ2-3|once|TRBD2|TRBV27
CASSLLLAGGSTDTQYF
TGTGCCAGCAGTTTATTACTGGCGGGAGGGAGCACAGATACGCAGTATTTT
>TRBJ2-7|NA|TRBD1|TRBV2
CASSEAGTAYEQYF
TGTGCCAGCAGTGAAGCGGGGACAGCCTACGAGCAGTACTTC
>TRBJ2-2|NA|NA|TRBV4-2
CASSQVMGETGELFF
TGTGCCAGCAGCCAAGTTATGGGAGAGACCGGGGAGCTGTTTTTT
>TRBJ2-4|NA|TRBD2|TRBV27
CASSSPGTSGSKNIQYF
TGTGCCAGCAGTTCGCCCGGGACTAGCGGGTCGAAAAACATTCAGTACTTC
>TRBJ2-6|NA|NA|TRBV9
CASSAPSGAGANVLTF
TGTGCCAGCAGCGCCCCCAGTGGAGCCGGGGCCAACGTCCTGACTTTC
>TRBJ2-3|NA|NA|TRBV5-6
CASSLGGGASTDTQYF
TGTGCCAGCAGCTTGGGAGGGGGGGCTAGCACAGATACGCAGTATTTT
>TRBJ2-3|NA|NA|TRBV27
CASSHTGRRGNTDTQYF
TGTGCCAGCAGTCATACTGGTCGGCGGGGAAACACAGATACGCAGTATTTT
>TRBJ2-5|NA|NA|TRBV11-2
CASSLNLQGETQYF
TGTGCCAGCAGCTTAAATCTCCAGGGCGAGACCCAGTACTTC
>TRBJ1-2|NA|TRBD1|TRBV9
CASSPGQGAFDYGYTF
TGTGCCAGCAGCCCTGGACAGGGGGCGTTCGACTATGGCTACACCTTC
>TRBJ2-3|NA|NA|TRBV5-4
CASSGTSTDTQYF
TGTGCCAGCAGCGGGACTAGCACAGATACGCAGTATTTT
>TRBJ1-1|few|NA|TRBV30
CAWSVGAGTEAFF
TGTGCCTGGAGTGTCGGGGCGGGAACTGAAGCTTTCTTT
>TRBJ2-7|NA|TRBD1|TRBV5-6
CASSGTGTGNYEQYF
TGTGCCAGCAGCGGCACCGGGACAGGGAACTACGAGCAGTACTTC